This record looks at one T cell receptor beta chain sequence and its context. What it binds is unknown. Germline loops: CDR1 MDHEN, CDR2 SYDVKM. Trimming left V 6 bases short and J 4 bases short, with 7 bases between. The CDR3 has 11 residues. As handled by the study authors: Out-of-frame sequences were removed, leaving 2 million or so distinct TCRbeta sequences. Sequencing used immunoSEQ multiplex PCR; TCRdb keeps in-frame clones, though not all of them. D and trimming come from the DNA, and the V and J calls and clone size come from that table. The sample has about 92,000 clones, roughly 80% seen once. The data stem from a study of memory CD4+ T cells and cytomegalovirus serostatus. Study-level background: This sample comes from healthy Belgian adults, under 10 CMV seropositive, some 22 seronegative.

General study points: CMV serostatus prediction reached median AUC about 0.95, or 0.9 with US-trained model.

Single viable CD3+CD4+CD8-CD45RO+ cells were sorted as the memory CD4+ T cells. CMV serostatus came from serum IgG against pp150, pp28, p38, p52. The genes are TRBV28 and TRBJ2-7; unclear D gene. The source is an adult in good health and CMV-seropositive. Sequencing was performed on memory CD4+ T cells from blood. The CDR3 nucleotides read TGTGCCAGCAGACGAGCTTACGAGCAGTACTTC. Amino acids: CASRRAYEQYF.